Presented here are 4 T cell receptor beta chains from one specimen sequenced in a study of T cell responses to AZD1222 COVID-19 vaccine. Assay used: immunoSEQ multiplex PCR; TCRdb lists only in-frame clones, some missing. Of 110,000 or so clones in the sample, approximately 88% are singletons; the top ten hold about 6.8%. The starting material was peripheral blood, obtained 28 days after the second AZD1222 dose. These receptors were obtained from an adult who received the AZD1222 COVID-19 vaccine.

The V and J genes are TRBV6-2 or TRBV6-3 and TRBJ2-7; D is unclear. This CDR3 spans 14 amino acids. Germline V gene sequence: CDR1 MNHEY, CDR2 SVGEGT. Trimming pared 5 bases from V and 1 base from J, leaving 12 bases between. The CDR3 nucleotides read TGTGCCAGCAGTCAACGGGCCAGATCCTACGAGCAGTACTTC. Translating it yields CASSQRARSYEQYF.

The chain recombines TRBV28 with TRBJ2-2; tentative D call: TRBD2 (7 bases). V lost 4 bases and J lost 6, with 18 bases in between. The germline V gene has CDR1 MDHEN and CDR2 SYDVKM. The CDR3 spans 16 residues. This CDR3 reads CASSSEGGAAPGELFF. Here the CDR3 DNA reads TGTGCCAGCAGTTCAGAAGGGGGGGCCGCTCCCGGGGAGCTGTTTTTT.

The chain employs TRBV7-9 and TRBJ1-1, with TRBD1 matching 9 bases. The ends lost 4 bases at V and 5 bases at J; junction bases unmatched: 8. Per the germline V gene, CDR1 is SEHNR and CDR2 is FQNEAQ (reference sequence). The CDR3 covers 15 residues. The DNA of the CDR3 is TGTGCCAGCAGCTATACAGGGGGCGGGAGGACTGAAGCTTTCTTT. It encodes CASSYTGGGRTEAFF.

This clone has just a few counts. This chain uses TRBV7-9 with TRBJ2-7; the D call may be TRBD1 or TRBD2 (6 bases each). V was cut by 4 bases and J by 3 bases, with 16 bases left in between. CDR1 SEHNR and CDR2 FQNEAQ come from the germline V gene (reference sequence). This CDR3 is built from 15 residues. CDR3 nucleotides: TGTGCCAGCAGCTCGCGGGGACAAACCAACTACGAGCAGTACTTC. Its protein product is CASSSRGQTNYEQYF.